The 25 T cell receptor beta chains below all came from one sample that was sequenced in a study of T-cell reconstitution after alpha-beta-depleted transplantation in children. It was with unique molecular identifiers that the TCRbeta library was prepared. TCRdb called the PCR reads again in MiXCR, with one record for every CDR3 protein. The sample holds a few hundred thousand distinct CDR3 sequences, 10% seen once. The sequenced sample was PBMCs from the stem cell graft donor, obtained from the stem cell graft. These receptors were taken from a human donor who donated a stem cell graft to a child with acute lymphoblastic leukemia.

This clonotype was recorded a few times. The rearrangement uses TRBV30 and TRBJ1-2; unclear D gene. V was trimmed by 8 bases and J by 2 bases, leaving 12 bases between them. The CDR3 sequence is 12 residues long. Germline CDR1 GTSNPN, CDR2 SVGIG (reference sequence). The CDR3 loop is CAAQKENYGYTF. The CDR3 coding sequence is TGTGCCGCCCAGAAGGAGAACTATGGCTACACCTTC.

This chain uses TRBV11-2 with TRBJ2-2; possible D gene TRBD1, 5 bases. V lost 5 bases and J 3 bases, leaving 22 bases between the germline ends. CDR1 is SGHAT and CDR2 is FQNNGV in the germline V gene. This CDR3 region has 18 residues. The CDR3 DNA reads as TGTGCCAGCAGCGGGTGGTGGGGCGGTGAGTCGGACACCGGGGAGCTGTTTTTT. Its protein is CASSGWWGGESDTGELFF.

This clonotype turned up a few times. The chain has TRBV6-4 and TRBJ2-1; D gene uncertain. Germline-derived CDR1 and CDR2 are MRHNA and SNTAGT. The V and J ends lost 0 bases and 8 bases respectively, with 5 bases between them. The CDR3 spans 12 residues. CDR3 residues: CASSDSPDEQFF. As DNA, the CDR3 is TGTGCCAGCAGTGACTCCCCCGATGAGCAGTTCTTC.

The chain combines TRBV6-2 or TRBV6-3 with TRBJ1-1; perhaps TRBD1 as D (6 bases). Per germline, CDR1 MNHEY and CDR2 SVGEGT. V lost 6 bases and J 4 bases, leaving 21 bases between the germline ends. The CDR3 is 16 residues long. Written as DNA, the CDR3 is TGTGCCAGCAGCCCCGCCCGGACAGTGAGTCCCACTGAAGCTTTCTTT. It yields the protein CASSPARTVSPTEAFF.

This clonotype has a count of ten or more. The CDR3 DNA sequence: TGTGCCAGCAGCGTACAGGGGGCGCCTACCGAAGCTTTCTTT. This codes for CASSVQGAPTEAFF. This chain joins TRBV9 and TRBJ1-1; 8 bases match TRBD1. V trimming: 1 base; J trimming: 8 bases; junction bases outside the gene matches: 7. Germline assignment: CDR1 SGDLS and CDR2 YYNGEE. The CDR3 loop spans 14 amino acids.

The J gene is TRBJ1-1, the V gene TRBV28; maybe TRBD1 (5 bases). Germline V gene sequence: CDR1 MDHEN, CDR2 SYDVKM. The CDR3 consists of 14 residues. Trimming took 1 base from V and 13 from J, leaving 19 bases between them. In nucleotides, the CDR3 is TGTGCCAGCAGTTTATTCGGCGGGGCCGCAGAAATTTTCTTT. It yields the protein CASSLFGGAAEIFF. Variable domain in full (rest from reference TRBV28 and TRBJ1-1): DVKVTQSSRYLVKRTGEKVFLECVQDMDHENMFWYRQDPGLGLRLIYFSYDVKMKEKGDIPEGYSVSREKKERFSLILESASTNQTSMYLCASSLFGGAAEIFFGQGTRLTVV.

The sample holds one count of this clonotype. V is TRBV4-3 and J is TRBJ2-5, with 7 nucleotides matching TRBD2. Germline CDR1 reads LGHNA; CDR2 reads YSLEER. The J segment lost 5 bases and the V segment lost 3 bases, leaving 3 bases of the junction unmatched. There are 13 residues in the CDR3. DNA of the CDR3: TGCGCCAGCAGCCAGGCTAGCGGCGAGACCCAGTACTTC. Amino acids: CASSQASGETQYF.

This clonotype has a handful of counts. This chain connects TRBV7-9 to TRBJ2-5; D is unresolved. The CDR3 loop spans 12 amino acids. V dropped 4 bases and J dropped 3 bases, with 6 bases sitting between them. Germline V gene data show CDR1 as SEHNR and CDR2 as FQNEAQ (reference sequence). CDR3 in DNA: TGTGCCAGCAGCTCCACCAAAGAGACCCAGTACTTC. Protein: CASSSTKETQYF.

In this sample, this clonotype turned up a few times. The chain uses TRBV7-9 and TRBJ1-1; the match to TRBD1 covers 8 bases. The CDR3 loop spans 16 amino acids. The germline V gene has CDR1 SEHNR and CDR2 FQNEAQ (reference sequence). Trimming at V came to 5 bases and at J to 4 bases, leaving 12 bases not matched to a gene. CDR3 sequence (DNA): TGTGCCAGCAGCCCACTACTGACAGGGGAAGGCACTGAAGCTTTCTTT. Its protein product is CASSPLLTGEGTEAFF.

In this sample, this clonotype turned up many times. The V gene is TRBV5-6, the J gene TRBJ2-7; TRBD2 agrees at 14 bases. The CDR3 contains 15 residues. From germline, CDR1 is SGHDT and CDR2 YYEEEE. The V and J ends lost 4 bases and 2 bases, in that order; junction bases with no gene match: 2. The CDR3 coding sequence is TGTGCCAGCAGCAGACTAGCGGGAGGGACCTACGAGCAGTACTTC. Protein product: CASSRLAGGTYEQYF.

The chain joins TRBV7-2 to TRBJ2-3; 8 positions match TRBD2. V dropped 7 bases and J dropped 1; count of bases not matched to a gene: 10. The CDR3 has 16 amino acids. The V gene's germline CDR1 is SGHTA and CDR2 FQGNSA. CDR3 coding DNA: TGTGCCAGCAACTCCCCTTGGCGGGGGGGCACAGATACGCAGTATTTT. Translated, it gives CASNSPWRGGTDTQYF.

This clonotype has a count of ten or more. CDR3 nucleotides: TGTGCCAGCAGCTTAGTAGTCGGGAGCTTTCCAGATACGCAGTATTTT. Protein sequence: CASSLVVGSFPDTQYF. The rearrangement joins TRBV7-9 to TRBJ2-3, with D tentatively TRBD2 (6 bases). Trimming took off 1 base at V and 4 bases at J, with 15 bases between the two ends. CDR1 is SEHNR, CDR2 FQNEAQ, per germline (reference sequence). The CDR3 covers 16 residues. Supplemented by reference TRBV7-9 and TRBJ2-3, the full variable domain reads DTGVSQNPRHKITKRGQNVTFRCDPISEHNRLYWYRQTLGQGPEFLTYFQNEAQLEKSRLLSDRFSAERPKGSFSTLEIQRTEQGDSAMYLCASSLVVGSFPDTQYFGPGTRLTVL.

This clonotype occurred a few times. V gene TRBV12-3 or TRBV12-4 combines with J gene TRBJ2-1; D possibly uses TRBD1 or TRBD2 (5 bases each). CDR3 size: 14 residues. The V end lost 8 bases, the J end lost 5 bases, and 16 bases lay between the germline ends. As DNA, the CDR3 is TGTGCCAGCGCCGGGACGGCGCGTAACAATGAGCAGTTCTTC. Translated, it gives CASAGTARNNEQFF.

Concerning this clonotype: A read error may explain this, as a much larger clone is one base away. V is TRBV6-2 or TRBV6-3 and J is TRBJ2-1; TRBD2 matches 12 bases. CDR1 is MNHEY and CDR2 is SVGEGT in the germline V gene. CDR3 length: 16 amino acids. The CDR3 DNA reads TGTGCCAGCAGTTACCCGACTAGCGGGAGATCTAATGAGCACTTCTTC. Translated, it gives CASSYPTSGRSNEHFF.

The table lists this clonotype with many counts. The chain is built from TRBV20-1 and TRBJ2-1, with D tentatively TRBD2 (6 bases). Germline V CDR1 and CDR2: DFQATT, SNEGSKA (reference sequence). V lost 6 bases and J lost 3, with 18 bases in between. The CDR3 totals 15 residues. The CDR3 nucleotides read TGCAGTGCCCCTGGCACCCGGGGGTTCTACAATGAGCAGTTCTTC. Translation: CSAPGTRGFYNEQFF.

There are many counts of this clonotype. The chain recombines TRBV4-2 with TRBJ2-5, with no clear D. V shed 0 bases and J shed 1 base, with 12 bases lying between them. CDR1 is LGHNA, CDR2 YNFKEQ, per germline. The CDR3 loop spans 16 amino acids. The CDR3 DNA is TGTGCCAGCAGCCAAGACCCAGGAGCATTCCAAGAGACCCAGTACTTC. Amino acids: CASSQDPGAFQETQYF.

The rearrangement links TRBV4-1 to TRBJ1-5; D possibly corresponds to TRBD1 (5 bases). The CDR3 runs to 16 residues. Trimming stripped 0 bases from V and 2 bases from J, with 11 bases between. The germline CDR1 and CDR2 sequences are MGHRA and YSYEKL. The CDR3 region has the DNA TGCGCCAGCAGCCAAGACCCAGGGAACCGCAATCAGCCCCAGCATTTT. Residues: CASSQDPGNRNQPQHF.

This clonotype was recorded many times. This chain joins TRBV29-1 and TRBJ2-2; 7 bases agree with TRBD1. Germline trimming cut 6 bases from V and 0 bases from J; bases unmatched to any gene: 4. This CDR3 has 14 residues. Germline V gene lookup returns CDR1 SQVTM and CDR2 ANQGSEA. CDR3 loop: CSVAGTANTGELFF. CDR3 DNA sequence: TGCAGCGTAGCCGGGACAGCGAACACCGGGGAGCTGTTTTTT.

The gene calls are TRBV7-9 and TRBJ2-5; 12 bases align to TRBD2. This CDR3 is 17 amino acids long. Trimming cost V 0 bases and J 4 bases; bases outside gene matches: 6. CDR1 SEHNR and CDR2 FQNEAQ come from the germline V gene (reference sequence). The CDR3 DNA reads as TGTGCCAGCAGCTTAGCGAGACTAGCGGGAGTTGGAGAGACCCAGTACTTC. It translates to CASSLARLAGVGETQYF.

J is TRBJ1-3 and V is TRBV7-2; perhaps TRBD1 as D (5 bases). V was clipped by 5 bases and J by 4 bases, with 9 bases between them. CDR1 is SGHTA, CDR2 FQGNSA, per germline. CDR3 length equals 13 residues. Written as DNA, the CDR3 is TGTGCCAGCAGCACCCGGACAGGAAACACCATATATTTT. This sequence encodes CASSTRTGNTIYF.

This clonotype has at least ten counts. The V call is TRBV7-2, the J call TRBJ2-5, with 8 bases matching TRBD2. The CDR3 sequence is 16 residues long. CDR1 and CDR2 (germline): SGHTA, FQGNSA. V trimming: 5 bases; J trimming: 4 bases; junction bases outside the gene matches: 12. CDR3 sequence reads: CASSTSPAGGAETQYF. The CDR3 nucleotides are TGTGCCAGCAGCACCTCCCCCGCGGGGGGTGCAGAGACCCAGTACTTC.

This clonotype has at least ten counts. The chain uses TRBV6-2 or TRBV6-3 and TRBJ2-1; TRBD2 agrees at 12 bases. Trimming removed 6 bases from V and 8 bases from J; junction bases left unmatched: 5. Looked up from germline, CDR1 is MNHEY and CDR2 is SVGEGT. This CDR3 region has 14 residues. The CDR3 DNA reads as TGTGCCAGCAGGCTAGCGGGAGGGTCATATGAGCAGTTCTTC. It codes for CASRLAGGSYEQFF.

This clonotype was seen a few times. This sequence joins TRBV27 and TRBJ2-7; D remains ambiguous. The CDR3 runs 14 residues. Germline loops: CDR1 MNHEY, CDR2 SMNVEV (reference sequence). The V gene lost 5 bases and the J gene lost 2 bases, with 13 bases spanning the gap. CDR3 in DNA: TGTGCCAGCAGTCCCACCCCTCGACCCTACGAGCAGTACTTC. Translation: CASSPTPRPYEQYF.

This clonotype was recorded at least ten times. CDR3 coding DNA: TGCAGTGCTAGGGGAGGGACTGTATCCTACAATGAGCAGTTCTTC. Its protein product is CSARGGTVSYNEQFF. The rearrangement links TRBV20-1 to TRBJ2-1; TRBD2 matches at 7 bases. The CDR3 covers 15 residues. The V and J ends lost 3 bases and 1 base, in that order; junction bases with no gene match: 6. The germline V gene encodes CDR1 DFQATT and CDR2 SNEGSKA (reference sequence).

V usage is TRBV24-1 and J usage is TRBJ2-2; D is undetermined. Germline CDR1 and CDR2: KGHDR and SFDVKD. This CDR3 region has 17 residues. Trimming cost V 6 bases and J 0 bases, with 16 bases left between them. In DNA form, the CDR3 reads TGTGCCACCAGTATTATGGGCAGAGTAGCGAACACCGGGGAGCTGTTTTTT. Its protein product is CATSIMGRVANTGELFF.